In this sample, the clone carrying this T cell receptor beta chain turned up a few times. The antigen is not known. This specimen belongs to a study of beta chain features in type 1 diabetes. Study in general: The number of sorted cells examined across all samples was some 99,000,000.

Sorting gave populations that all exceeded 95% purity. Expressed TCRB transcripts were sequenced because the entire RNA isolate underwent reverse transcription. About 3.57 million reads were obtained on average from naive, central memory and regulatory T cell samples. The assay was immunoSEQ multiplex PCR, and TCRdb's table has in-frame clones only and misses some. The data hold 150,000 to 200,000 clones, with about 9% observed a single time. Broader study findings: In all four CD4+ subsets, TCRB CDR3 length was significantly, moderately reduced in type 1 diabetes. The VDJ junctions of type 1 diabetes patients carried fewer insertions and more deletions.

Germline CDR1 SGHTA, CDR2 FQGNSA. The V and J ends lost 4 bases and 2 bases respectively, with 9 bases between them. The length of the CDR3 is 14 residues. The genes are TRBV7-2 and TRBJ1-5, with D possibly being TRBD1 (5 bases). This receptor was obtained from a woman in her late teens or twenties with type 1 diabetes. The sequenced sample consisted of central memory CD4+ T cells from blood. The CDR3 protein is CASSSGLGNQPQHF. CDR3 coding DNA: TGTGCCAGCAGCTCAGGGTTGGGCAATCAGCCCCAGCATTTT.